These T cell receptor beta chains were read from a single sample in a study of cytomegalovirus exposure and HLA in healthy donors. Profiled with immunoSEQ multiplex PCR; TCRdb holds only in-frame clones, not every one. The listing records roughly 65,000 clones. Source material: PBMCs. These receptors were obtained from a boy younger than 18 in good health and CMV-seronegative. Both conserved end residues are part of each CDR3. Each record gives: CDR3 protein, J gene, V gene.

CASSIGVLAGDPNEQFF | TRBJ2-1 | TRBV19
CASRVEGQPETGELFF | TRBJ2-2 | TRBV23-1
CASSTLAGNTDTQYF | TRBJ2-3 | TRBV5-4
CATSREGLGVAEQYF | TRBJ2-7 | TRBV15
CASSLSGGSGGKETQYF | TRBJ2-5 | TRBV27
CASSLNSGPSSYEQYF | TRBJ2-7 | TRBV5-1
CASSPLSGGAPETQYF | TRBJ2-5 | TRBV18
CARSLSQADEQYF | TRBJ2-7 | TRBV5-3
CASSPTQPGQGAPGYTF | TRBJ1-2 | TRBV18
CASSSGTGPPSGYTF | TRBJ1-2 | TRBV19
CASSDYRADEQFF | TRBJ2-1 | TRBV6-5
CASYRGQGEQFF | TRBJ2-1 | TRBV25-1
CASSQDSEGRDTQYF | TRBJ2-3 | TRBV14
CASSPGMGATYEQYF | TRBJ2-7 | TRBV6-5
CASSSGQGDQPQHF | TRBJ1-5 | TRBV11-2
CASSLGSNTQYF | TRBJ2-3 | TRBV7-8
CASSAAGVGNQPQHF | TRBJ1-5 | TRBV2
CASSVGTGGIGEQFF | TRBJ2-1 | TRBV9
CASSLIERRLYTDTQYF | TRBJ2-3 | TRBV7-2
CSVVTGEWDGYTF | TRBJ1-2 | TRBV29-1
CASSLREAHTGELFF | TRBJ2-2 | TRBV9
CASSYPRQGTFYGYTF | TRBJ1-2 | TRBV6-5
CASSSREGFYEQYF | TRBJ2-7 | TRBV19
CASSQGRDRVRKNSYEQYF | TRBJ2-7 | TRBV4-2
CASRRPGLVSNEQFF | TRBJ2-1 | TRBV2
CASPALISRGRMVNAEAFF | TRBJ1-1 | TRBV19
CASSPGTTGNTIYF | TRBJ1-3 | TRBV5-1
CASSLLLLAGGPGVDEQFF | TRBJ2-1 | TRBV7-9
CASRVNTGTDTQYF | TRBJ2-3 | TRBV6-1
CASSPLSLGSGKFFSYEQYF | TRBJ2-7 | TRBV19
CASSLASRDTPEAFF | TRBJ1-1 | TRBV7-2
CASSQDPGISYNEQFF | TRBJ2-1 | TRBV4-3
CASSLIKREREGYTF | TRBJ1-2 | TRBV5-4
CASSLSGNTDTQYF | TRBJ2-3 | TRBV5-5
CASSTGNQPQHF | TRBJ1-5 | TRBV27
CASVEFMNTEAFF | TRBJ1-1 | TRBV30
CASGEGQPNTEAFF | TRBJ1-1 | TRBV12-5
CASGSSPDSFYEQYF | TRBJ2-7 | TRBV27
CSVVPTGRTEAFF | TRBJ1-1 | TRBV29-1
CATSRPLWAGYTF | TRBJ1-2 | TRBV15
CASGLLAGTEAFF | TRBJ1-1 | TRBV12-5
CASSLQGNYGYTF | TRBJ1-2 | TRBV5-1
CAISGGSEEDTQYF | TRBJ2-3 | TRBV10-3